Sequencing of this TCR beta chain was carried out in a study of OX40 agonist ivuxolimab in advanced cancers. The overall study: Under the entry rules, prior anti-PD-1, anti-PD-L1 or anti-CTLA-4 therapy was allowed, and roughly 41% had some. Broader study findings: The mean number of expanded clones was higher in CD8+ T cells than in CD4+. By week 6 at 0.1 to 3.0 mg/kg, blood CD4+ and CD8+ T cells had expanded clonally.

The CDR3 totals 14 residues. V lost 3 bases to trimming and J lost 1 base, with 9 bases between them. Looked up from germline, CDR1 is SGDLS and CDR2 is YYNGEE. On this clone: The antigen remains undetermined.

Method: immunoSEQ multiplex PCR; TCRdb's copy keeps in-frame clones and lacks some. Of around 29,000 clones listed, about 85% are singletons. V usage is TRBV9 and J usage is TRBJ2-3; weak D call: TRBD1 (5 bases). The clonotype was recovered from an adult with an advanced solid tumor such as melanoma, head and neck, liver or kidney cancer. Here the sequenced sample was CD4+ or CD8+ T cells sorted from blood, taken in a trial of the OX40 agonist ivuxolimab. The CDR3 spells CASSALGGTDTQYF. The CDR3, as DNA: TGTGCCAGCAGCGCCCTAGGGGGCACAGATACGCAGTATTTT.